This T cell receptor (beta chain) derives from a study of cytomegalovirus exposure and HLA in healthy donors. The study ran its PCR with 60 Vbeta and 13 Jbeta primers. Profiling relied on immunoSEQ multiplex PCR, and the TCRdb table lists in-frame clones only, not all of them. The sample holds under 250,000 clones, about 84% seen once. Germline loops: CDR1 SGDLS, CDR2 YYNGEE. The CDR3 totals 16 residues. V lost 3 bases to trimming and J lost 5 bases; unmatched junction nucleotides: 8. The J gene is TRBJ2-3, the V gene TRBV9; TRBD2 agrees at 11 bases. The material sequenced was PBMCs. The TCR sequence derives from a human donor in good health. CDR3 amino acids: CASSASIAGGVDTQYF. As DNA, the CDR3 is TGTGCCAGCAGCGCTTCCATAGCGGGAGGGGTAGATACGCAGTATTTT.